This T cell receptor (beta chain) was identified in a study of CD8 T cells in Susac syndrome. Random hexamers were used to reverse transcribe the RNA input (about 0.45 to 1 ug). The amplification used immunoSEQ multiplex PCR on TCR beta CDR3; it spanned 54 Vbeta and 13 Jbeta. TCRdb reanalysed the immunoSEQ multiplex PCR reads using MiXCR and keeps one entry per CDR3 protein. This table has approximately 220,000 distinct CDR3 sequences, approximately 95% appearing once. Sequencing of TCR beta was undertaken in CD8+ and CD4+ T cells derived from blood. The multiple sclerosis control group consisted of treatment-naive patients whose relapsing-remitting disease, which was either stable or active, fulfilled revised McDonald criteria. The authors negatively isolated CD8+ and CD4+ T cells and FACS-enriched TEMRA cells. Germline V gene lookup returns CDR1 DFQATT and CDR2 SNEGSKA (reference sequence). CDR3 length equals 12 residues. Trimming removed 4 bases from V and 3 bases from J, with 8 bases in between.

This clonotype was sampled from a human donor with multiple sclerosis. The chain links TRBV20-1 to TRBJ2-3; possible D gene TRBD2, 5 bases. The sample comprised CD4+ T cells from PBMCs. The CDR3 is CSAMRTTDTQYF. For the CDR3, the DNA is TGCAGTGCTATGAGGACTACAGATACGCAGTATTTT.